This T cell receptor (beta chain) came from a study of spatial heterogeneity in lung cancer. Whole-study results and caveats: Mutation tallies in tumors tracked expanded intratumoral alpha and beta TCR counts.

Trimming removed 4 bases at V and 0 bases at J, with 14 bases between. The CDR3 extends over 15 amino acids. Looked up from germline, CDR1 is SGDLS and CDR2 is YYNGEE. This sample's time point: sample taken at primary tumor resection. Of note for this clonotype: Antigen specificity is unknown. This beta chain is off target for a library built for alpha chains, so its abundance means little.

One entry per CDR3 protein results from TCRdb running MiXCR on the 5' RACE reads. The data contain about 19,000 distinct CDR3 sequences, approximately 9.7% of them seen just once; the ten biggest clones take up less than 25%. This specimen was lung tumor tissue, taken at surgery. J is TRBJ2-7 and V is TRBV9, with D uncertain. The receptor was isolated from a female donor with early-stage non-small cell lung cancer. The CDR3 sequence is CASSLHPQYSYEQYF. CDR3 in DNA: TGTGCCAGCAGCTTACACCCCCAGTACTCCTACGAGCAGTACTTC.